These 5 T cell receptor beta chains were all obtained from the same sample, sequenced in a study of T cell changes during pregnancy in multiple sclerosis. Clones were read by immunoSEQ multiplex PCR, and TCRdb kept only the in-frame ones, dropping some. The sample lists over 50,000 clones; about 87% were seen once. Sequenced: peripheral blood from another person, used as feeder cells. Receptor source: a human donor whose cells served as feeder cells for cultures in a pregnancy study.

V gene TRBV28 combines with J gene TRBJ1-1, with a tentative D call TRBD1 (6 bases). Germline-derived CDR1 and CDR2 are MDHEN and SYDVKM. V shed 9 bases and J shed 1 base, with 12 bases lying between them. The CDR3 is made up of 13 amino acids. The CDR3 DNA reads TGTGCCAGTCTCTCGGGACAGAACACTGAAGCTTTCTTT. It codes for CASLSGQNTEAFF. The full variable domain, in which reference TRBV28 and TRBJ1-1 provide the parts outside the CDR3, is DVKVTQSSRYLVKRTGEKVFLECVQDMDHENMFWYRQDPGLGLRLIYFSYDVKMKEKGDIPEGYSVSREKKERFSLILESASTNQTSMYLCASLSGQNTEAFFGQGTRLTVV.

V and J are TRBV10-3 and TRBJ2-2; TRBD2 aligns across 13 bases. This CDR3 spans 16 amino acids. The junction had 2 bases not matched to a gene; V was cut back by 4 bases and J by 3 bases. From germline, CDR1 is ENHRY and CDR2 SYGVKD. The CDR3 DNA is TGTGCCATCAGTGGACTAGCGGGAGGACACACCGGGGAGCTGTTTTTT. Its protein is CAISGLAGGHTGELFF.

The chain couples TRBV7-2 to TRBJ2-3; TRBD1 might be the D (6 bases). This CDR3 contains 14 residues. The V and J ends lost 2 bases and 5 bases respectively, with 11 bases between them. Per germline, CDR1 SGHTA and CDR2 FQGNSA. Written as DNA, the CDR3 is TGTGCCAGCAGCTTAAACAGGGCCCAAGATACGCAGTATTTT. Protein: CASSLNRAQDTQYF.

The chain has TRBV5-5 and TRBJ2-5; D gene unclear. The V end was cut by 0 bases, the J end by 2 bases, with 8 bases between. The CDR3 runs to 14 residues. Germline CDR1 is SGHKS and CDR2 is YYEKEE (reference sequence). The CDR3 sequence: CASSLGGAQETQYF. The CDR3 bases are TGTGCCAGCAGCTTGGGAGGAGCGCAAGAGACCCAGTACTTC.

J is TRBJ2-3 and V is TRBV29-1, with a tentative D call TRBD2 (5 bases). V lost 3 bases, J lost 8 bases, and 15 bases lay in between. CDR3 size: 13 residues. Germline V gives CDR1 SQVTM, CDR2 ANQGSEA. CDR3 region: CSVEGVEMGTQYF. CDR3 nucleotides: TGCAGCGTTGAGGGAGTGGAAATGGGTACGCAGTATTTT.